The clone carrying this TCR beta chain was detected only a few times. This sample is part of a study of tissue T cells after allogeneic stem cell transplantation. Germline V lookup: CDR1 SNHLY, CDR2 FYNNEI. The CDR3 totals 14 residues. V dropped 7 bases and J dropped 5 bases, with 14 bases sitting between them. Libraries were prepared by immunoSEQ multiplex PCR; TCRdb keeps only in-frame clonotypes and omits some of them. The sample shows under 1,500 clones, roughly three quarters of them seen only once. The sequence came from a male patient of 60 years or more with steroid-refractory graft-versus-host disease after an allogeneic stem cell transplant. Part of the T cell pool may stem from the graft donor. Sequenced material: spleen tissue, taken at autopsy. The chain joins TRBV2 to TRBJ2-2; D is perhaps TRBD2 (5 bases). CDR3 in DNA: TGTGCCAGCATGAGGGTCGGAACAACCGGGGAGCTGTTTTTT. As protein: CASMRVGTTGELFF.